The clone carrying this T cell receptor (beta chain) was seen many times. Its antigen remains unidentified. Unique molecular identifier tags were affixed to discrete cDNA molecules. Using its own MiXCR run on the 5' RACE reads, TCRdb lists one record per CDR3 protein. The sample includes 40,000 to 55,000 distinct CDR3 sequences, about 4% of them seen just once. This entry comes from a study of early T cells in non-severe SARS-CoV-2 infection. Overall study context: Sequenced bulk RNA came from whole blood that was unsorted, and chains were unpaired.

V trimming: 4 bases; J trimming: 2 bases; junction bases outside the gene matches: 5. Germline values: CDR1 DFQATT, CDR2 SNEGSKA (reference sequence). This CDR3 comprises 14 residues. General observations from the study: Matching against VDJdb likely underestimated virus-specific expansions, favoring anti-spike CD8.

The TCR was taken from an adult who was a healthcare worker with PCR-confirmed SARS-CoV-2 infection or an uninfected control (not recorded which). The sequenced sample consisted of whole blood. This rearrangement joins TRBV20-1 to TRBJ2-3, with TRBD2 matching over 8 bases. The CDR3 DNA reads TGCAGTGCTAAAGCGGGAGTCACCACAGATACGCAGTATTTT. This sequence encodes CSAKAGVTTDTQYF.